These 4 T cell receptor beta chains were sequenced from one sample in a study of T cell repertoires in cytomegalovirus infection. TCRdb re-called the reads with MiXCR, one entry per CDR3 protein. This sample has more than 150,000 distinct CDR3 sequences; roughly a fifth occur once, and the top ten carry less than 3%. The sample taken for sequencing was PBMCs. Receptors originate from a human donor in good health (CMV status not recorded). Some clones in this sample may be carry-over from other donors' samples.

V and J are TRBV18 and TRBJ2-5; the D is unclear. This CDR3 region has 14 residues. Between the trimmed V and J ends, which lost 4 bases and 4 bases, there was a span of 13 bases. Germline V gives CDR1 KGHSH, CDR2 LQKENI. CDR3 sequence: CASSQDKFVETQYF. For the CDR3, the DNA is TGTGCCAGCTCACAAGACAAGTTTGTAGAGACCCAGTACTTC. Filled out from reference TRBV18 and TRBJ2-5, the complete variable domain reads NAGVMQNPRHLVRRRGQEARLRCSPMKGHSHVYWYRQLPEEGLKFMVYLQKENIIDESGMPKERFSAEFPKEGPSILRIQQVVRGDSAAYFCASSQDKFVETQYFGPGTRLLVL.

The chain is built from TRBV5-6 and TRBJ2-1; a weak D match, TRBD2 (6 bases). Per the germline V gene, CDR1 is SGHDT and CDR2 is YYEEEE. V was clipped by 3 bases and J by 12 bases, with 13 bases between them. The CDR3 runs to 12 residues. The CDR3 reads CASSYGDSGQFF. CDR3 in DNA: TGTGCCAGCAGCTATGGGGACTCGGGGCAGTTCTTC.

The sample holds many counts of this clonotype. This chain links TRBV7-2 with TRBJ2-7; tentatively, D is TRBD2 (6 bases). The CDR3 sequence is 14 residues long. CDR1 is SGHTA, CDR2 FQGNSA, per germline. V was pared by 6 bases and J by 6 bases, with 18 bases between. The CDR3 here is CASSTYGSPSEQYF. The CDR3 nucleotides read TGTGCCAGCAGTACATACGGGAGCCCCTCCGAGCAGTACTTC.

The chain joins TRBV4-1 to TRBJ2-7; D might be TRBD1 (6 bases). CDR3 length: 15 amino acids. Germline lookup yields CDR1 MGHRA and CDR2 YSYEKL. V lost 1 base and J lost 3, with 13 bases in between. DNA for the CDR3: TGCGCCAGCAGCCAAGGCAGGGGTGGAATCTACGAGCAGTACTTC. It translates to CASSQGRGGIYEQYF.